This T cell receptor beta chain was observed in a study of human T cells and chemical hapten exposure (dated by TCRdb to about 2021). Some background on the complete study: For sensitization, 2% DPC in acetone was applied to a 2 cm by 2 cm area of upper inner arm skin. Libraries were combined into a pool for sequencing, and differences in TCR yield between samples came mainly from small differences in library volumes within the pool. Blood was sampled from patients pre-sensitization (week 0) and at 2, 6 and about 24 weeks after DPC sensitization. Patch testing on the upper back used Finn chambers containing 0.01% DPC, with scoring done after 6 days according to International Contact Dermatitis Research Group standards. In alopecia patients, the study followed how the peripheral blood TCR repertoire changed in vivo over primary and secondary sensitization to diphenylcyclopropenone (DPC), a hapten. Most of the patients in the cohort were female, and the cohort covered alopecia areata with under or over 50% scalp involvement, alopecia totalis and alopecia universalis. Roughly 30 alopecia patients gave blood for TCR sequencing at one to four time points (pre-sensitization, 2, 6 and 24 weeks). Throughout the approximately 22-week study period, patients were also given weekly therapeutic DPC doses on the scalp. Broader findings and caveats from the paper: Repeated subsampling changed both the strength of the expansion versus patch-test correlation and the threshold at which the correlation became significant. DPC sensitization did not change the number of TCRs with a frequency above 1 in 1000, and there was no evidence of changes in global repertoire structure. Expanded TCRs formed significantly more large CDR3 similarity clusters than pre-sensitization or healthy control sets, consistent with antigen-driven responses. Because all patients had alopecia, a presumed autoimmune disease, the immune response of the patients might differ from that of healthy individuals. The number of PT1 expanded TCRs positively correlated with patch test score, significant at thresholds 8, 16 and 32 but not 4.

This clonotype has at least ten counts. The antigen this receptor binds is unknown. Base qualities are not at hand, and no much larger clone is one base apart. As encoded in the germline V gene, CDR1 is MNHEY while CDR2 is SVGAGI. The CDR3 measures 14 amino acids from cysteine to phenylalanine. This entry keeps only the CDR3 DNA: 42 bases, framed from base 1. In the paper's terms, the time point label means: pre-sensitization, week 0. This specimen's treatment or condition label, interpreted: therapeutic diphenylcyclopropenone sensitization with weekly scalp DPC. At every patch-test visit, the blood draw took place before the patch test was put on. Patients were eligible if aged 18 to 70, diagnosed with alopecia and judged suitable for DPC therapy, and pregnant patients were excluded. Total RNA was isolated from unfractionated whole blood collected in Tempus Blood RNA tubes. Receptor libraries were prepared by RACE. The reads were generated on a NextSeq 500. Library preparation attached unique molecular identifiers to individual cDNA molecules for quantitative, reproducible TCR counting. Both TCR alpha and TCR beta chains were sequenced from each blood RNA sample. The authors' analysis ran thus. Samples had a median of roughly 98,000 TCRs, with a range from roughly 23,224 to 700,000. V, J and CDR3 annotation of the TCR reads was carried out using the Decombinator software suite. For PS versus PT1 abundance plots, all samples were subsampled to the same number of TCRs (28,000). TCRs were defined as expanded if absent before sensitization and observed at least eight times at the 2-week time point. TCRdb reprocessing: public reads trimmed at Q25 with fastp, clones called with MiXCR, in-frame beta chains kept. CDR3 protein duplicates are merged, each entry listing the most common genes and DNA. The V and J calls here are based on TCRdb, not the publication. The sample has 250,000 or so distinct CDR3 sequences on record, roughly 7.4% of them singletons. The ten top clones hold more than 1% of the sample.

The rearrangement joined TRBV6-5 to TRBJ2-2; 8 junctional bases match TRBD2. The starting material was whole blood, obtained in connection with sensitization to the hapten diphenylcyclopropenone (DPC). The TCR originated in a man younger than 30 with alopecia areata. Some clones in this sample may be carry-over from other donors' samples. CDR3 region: CATHSGSPTGELFF. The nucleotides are TGTGCTACACACAGCGGGAGCCCCACCGGGGAGCTGTTTTTT.